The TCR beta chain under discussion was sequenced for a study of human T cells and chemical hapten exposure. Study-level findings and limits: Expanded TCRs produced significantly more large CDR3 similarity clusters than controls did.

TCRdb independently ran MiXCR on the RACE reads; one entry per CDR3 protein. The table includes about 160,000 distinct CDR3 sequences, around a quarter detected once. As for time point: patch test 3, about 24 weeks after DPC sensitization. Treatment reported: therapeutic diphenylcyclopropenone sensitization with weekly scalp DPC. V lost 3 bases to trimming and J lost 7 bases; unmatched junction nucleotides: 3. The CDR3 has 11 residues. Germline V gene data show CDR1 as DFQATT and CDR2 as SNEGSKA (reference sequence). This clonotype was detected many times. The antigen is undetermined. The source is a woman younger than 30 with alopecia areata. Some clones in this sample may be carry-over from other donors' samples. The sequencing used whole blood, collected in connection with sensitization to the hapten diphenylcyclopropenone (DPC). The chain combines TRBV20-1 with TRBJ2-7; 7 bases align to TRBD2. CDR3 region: CSARGGVEQYF. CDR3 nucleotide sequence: TGCAGTGCTAGGGGGGGGGTAGAGCAGTACTTC.